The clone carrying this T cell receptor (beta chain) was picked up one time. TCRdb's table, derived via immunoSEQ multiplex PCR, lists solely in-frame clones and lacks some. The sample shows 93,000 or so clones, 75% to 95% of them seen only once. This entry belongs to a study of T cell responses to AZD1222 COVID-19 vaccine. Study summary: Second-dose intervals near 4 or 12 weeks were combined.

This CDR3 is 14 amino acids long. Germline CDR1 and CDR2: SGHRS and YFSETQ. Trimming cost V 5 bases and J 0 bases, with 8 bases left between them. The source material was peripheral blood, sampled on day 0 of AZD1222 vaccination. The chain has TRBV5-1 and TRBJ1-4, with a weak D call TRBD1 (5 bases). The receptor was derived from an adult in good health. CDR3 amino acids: CASSQTATNEKLFF. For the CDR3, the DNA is TGCGCCAGCAGTCAGACAGCAACTAATGAAAAACTGTTTTTT.